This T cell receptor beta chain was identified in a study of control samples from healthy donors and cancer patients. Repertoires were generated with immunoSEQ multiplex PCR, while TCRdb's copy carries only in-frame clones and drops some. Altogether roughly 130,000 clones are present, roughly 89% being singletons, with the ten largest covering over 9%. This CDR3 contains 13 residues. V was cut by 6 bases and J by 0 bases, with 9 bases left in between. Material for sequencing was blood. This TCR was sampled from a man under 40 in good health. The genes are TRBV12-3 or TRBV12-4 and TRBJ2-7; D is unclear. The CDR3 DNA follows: TGTGCCAGCAGACCTCTTAGCTCCTACGAGCAGTACTTC. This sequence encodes CASRPLSSYEQYF.